This is a list of T cell receptor beta chains from one sample in a study of blood T cell repertoires in COVID-19. Data came from immunoSEQ multiplex PCR; TCRdb stores just in-frame clones and leaves some out. Of roughly 180,000 clones in the sample, 70% to 85% were seen once. Sequences were obtained from peripheral blood. Receptors originate from a man of 80 years or more with COVID-19, enrolled during active disease. Both conserved end residues are part of each CDR3. The D gene is left open where the match is weak. Clone size appears in some rows only: once, few, many, or a class for an expanded clone.

clone size	CDR3 length	D gene	V gene	J gene	CDR3 protein	CDR3 DNA
few	13	-	TRBV19	TRBJ2-7	CASSRQNSYEQYF	TGTGCCAGTAGTAGACAGAATTCCTACGAGCAGTACTTC
-	17	-	TRBV5-1	TRBJ2-5	CASSLAPRGSARETQYF	TGCGCCAGCAGCTTAGCGCCGAGAGGGTCCGCACGAGAGACCCAGTACTTC
-	15	TRBD2	TRBV7-9	TRBJ2-3	CASSLSGGATDTQYF	TGTGCCAGCAGCCTGAGCGGGGGGGCCACAGATACGCAGTATTTT
few	17	-	TRBV7-3	TRBJ1-5	CASSLTFSTLHDQPQHF	TGTGCCAGCAGCTTAACGTTTAGCACCCTGCACGATCAGCCCCAGCATTTT
-	14	-	TRBV5-1	TRBJ1-1	CASSSEQGGREAFF	TGCGCCAGCAGCTCAGAGCAGGGTGGTCGTGAAGCTTTCTTT
-	13	-	TRBV27	TRBJ2-5	CASSPQYLGTQYF	TGTGCCAGCAGCCCACAATATCTAGGGACCCAGTACTTC
-	13	TRBD1	TRBV5-1	TRBJ1-6	CASRRDSNSPLHF	TGCGCCAGCAGGCGGGACAGCAATTCACCCCTCCACTTT
-	16	-	TRBV7-2	TRBJ2-6	CASSLRGLSGANVLTF	TGTGCCAGCAGCCTCAGAGGCCTCTCTGGGGCCAACGTCCTGACTTTC
-	11	-	TRBV29-1	TRBJ1-1	CSVTGYTEAFF	TGCAGCGTTACAGGCTACACTGAAGCTTTCTTT
-	14	-	TRBV9	TRBJ2-2	CASSVGSTGGELFF	TGTGCCAGCAGCGTCGGGTCCACGGGCGGGGAGCTGTTTTTT
few	14	TRBD2	TRBV6-6	TRBJ2-1	CASSSRGDYNEQFF	TGTGCCAGCAGTTCCCGGGGGGACTACAATGAGCAGTTCTTC
-	15	TRBD1	TRBV5-1	TRBJ1-5	CASSLDGQGTQPQHF	TGCGCCAGCAGCTTGGACGGACAGGGAACTCAGCCCCAGCATTTT
-	13	-	TRBV7-3	TRBJ2-1	CASSLSRDNEQFF	TGTGCCAGCAGCTTATCCAGGGACAATGAGCAGTTCTTC
-	14	TRBD1	TRBV27	TRBJ1-5	CASSLKGGGQPQHF	TGTGCCAGCAGTTTAAAAGGGGGCGGTCAGCCCCAGCATTTT
-	15	-	TRBV19	TRBJ1-5	CASSKDTLPNQPQHF	TGTGCCAGTAGTAAGGACACCCTACCCAATCAGCCCCAGCATTTT
once	15	TRBD1	TRBV18	TRBJ1-1	CASSPGTGLETEAFF	TGTGCCAGCTCACCCGGGACAGGGTTGGAAACTGAAGCTTTCTTT
-	14	-	TRBV7-8	TRBJ1-6	CASSLDEARSPLHF	TGTGCCAGCAGCTTAGACGAGGCGCGTTCACCCCTCCACTTT
-	14	-	TRBV29-1	TRBJ2-3	CSVRTNQGADTQYF	TGCAGCGTTAGGACAAACCAGGGTGCAGATACGCAGTATTTT
once	11	-	TRBV20-1	TRBJ1-2	CSASLGIGYTF	TGCAGTGCTAGTCTCGGGATTGGCTACACCTTC
-	16	TRBD2	TRBV6-6	TRBJ2-1	CASSSLGSGAYNEQFF	TGTGCCAGCAGTTCCCTGGGGAGCGGGGCTTACAATGAGCAGTTCTTC
-	14	-	TRBV18	TRBJ2-1	CASSSTGTPNEQFF	TGTGCCAGCTCATCAACTGGGACACCAAATGAGCAGTTCTTC
-	17	TRBD2	TRBV5-6	TRBJ2-2	CASSPPRGRGDTGELFF	TGTGCCAGCAGCCCTCCGAGGGGACGGGGGGACACCGGGGAGCTGTTTTTT
-	15	TRBD1	TRBV28	TRBJ2-2	CASSQDRDSTGELFF	TGTGCCAGCAGTCAAGACAGGGATTCGACCGGGGAGCTGTTTTTT
-	17	-	TRBV5-4	TRBJ2-1	CASSPLAGQGNKNEQFF	TGTGCCAGCAGCCCTTTAGCGGGACAGGGCAACAAAAATGAGCAGTTCTTC
-	16	TRBD1	TRBV7-2	TRBJ1-2	CASSLFRQGGNYGYTF	TGTGCCAGCAGCCTGTTTCGGCAGGGGGGTAACTATGGCTACACCTTC
-	14	-	TRBV2	TRBJ1-3	CASLFTRSGNTIYF	TGTGCCAGCCTCTTCACCCGGAGCGGAAACACCATATATTTT
-	13	TRBD1	TRBV5-1	TRBJ2-7	CASSLRDRGEQYF	TGCGCCAGCAGCTTAAGGGACAGGGGTGAGCAGTACTTC
-	15	TRBD2	TRBV27	TRBJ2-5	CASSPRGGGSGTQYF	TGTGCCAGCAGTCCACGGGGGGGAGGTAGCGGGACCCAGTACTTC
-	16	-	TRBV4-1	TRBJ2-7	CASSQDLTTIAYEQYF	TGCGCCAGCAGCCAAGATCTAACAACCATAGCTTACGAGCAGTACTTC
-	14	-	TRBV5-5	TRBJ1-1	CASSLTQGYTEAFF	TGTGCCAGCAGCTTGACTCAGGGTTACACTGAAGCTTTCTTT
-	16	-	TRBV5-1	TRBJ2-1	CASSFREGSSYNEQFF	TGCGCCAGCAGCTTCAGGGAAGGCAGCTCTTACAATGAGCAGTTCTTC
-	14	TRBD1	TRBV18	TRBJ1-1	CASSRQGENTEAFF	TGTGCCAGCTCACGACAGGGTGAGAACACTGAAGCTTTCTTT
-	13	-	TRBV6-5	TRBJ1-2	CASRSEFSYGYTF	TGTGCCAGCAGGTCGGAGTTTTCCTATGGCTACACCTTC
-	16	TRBD1	TRBV6-2/TRBV6-3	TRBJ2-1	CASSYPGQGSYNEQFF	TGTGCCAGCAGTTACCCAGGACAGGGGTCCTACAATGAGCAGTTCTTC
few	12	-	TRBV3-1/TRBV3-2	TRBJ1-2	CASSQRQGKYTF	TGTGCCAGCAGCCAAAGGCAGGGTAAATACACCTTC
-	14	TRBD1	TRBV2	TRBJ1-2	CASLQDRVILSYTF	TGTGCCAGCTTACAGGACAGGGTGATATTAAGCTACACCTTC
few	16	TRBD2	TRBV4-1	TRBJ2-2	CASSPLAGVGTGELFF	TGCGCCAGCAGCCCACTAGCGGGGGTGGGCACCGGGGAGCTGTTTTTT
-	13	-	TRBV6-5	TRBJ1-1	CATPGEPNTEAFF	TGTGCCACCCCGGGTGAGCCGAACACTGAAGCTTTCTTT
-	12	-	TRBV18	TRBJ1-2	CASSPQIRDHTF	TGTGCCAGCTCACCACAAATACGGGATCACACCTTC
-	13	-	TRBV7-3	TRBJ1-1	CASSLGRNTEAFF	TGTGCCAGCAGCTTAGGCAGGAACACTGAAGCTTTCTTT
-	17	TRBD1	TRBV9	TRBJ1-2	CASSGWDRSLANYGYTF	TGTGCCAGCAGCGGTTGGGACAGGTCCCTAGCTAACTATGGCTACACCTTC
-	15	TRBD1	TRBV6-2/TRBV6-3	TRBJ2-3	CASSLQGVHTDTQYF	TGTGCCAGCAGCCTCCAGGGGGTACACACAGATACGCAGTATTTT
-	13	TRBD1	TRBV28	TRBJ1-3	CASTGGSGNTIYF	TGTGCCAGCACAGGGGGGTCTGGAAACACCATATATTTT
-	16	TRBD2	TRBV5-4	TRBJ2-3	CASSLGLAGPGDTQYF	TGTGCCAGCAGCTTGGGACTAGCGGGGCCGGGGGATACGCAGTATTTT
-	16	-	TRBV5-8	TRBJ2-2	CASSLVKTVNTGELFF	TGTGCCAGCAGCTTGGTCAAGACAGTGAACACCGGGGAGCTGTTTTTT
-	13	-	TRBV3-1/TRBV3-2	TRBJ1-3	CASSHQGSDTIYF	TGTGCCAGCAGCCATCAGGGATCGGACACCATATATTTT
-	16	-	TRBV19	TRBJ1-5	CASSPRGGERNQPQHF	TGTGCCAGTAGTCCCCGTGGGGGCGAGCGCAATCAGCCCCAGCATTTT
-	13	-	TRBV2	TRBJ1-5	CASSEVYIQPQHF	TGTGCCAGCAGTGAAGTGTATATTCAGCCCCAGCATTTT
-	15	-	TRBV4-3	TRBJ1-4	CASSQQRGGNEKLFF	TGCGCCAGCAGCCAGCAAAGGGGGGGTAATGAAAAACTGTTTTTT
-	14	-	TRBV7-9	TRBJ1-2	CASSLDQGHYGYTF	TGTGCCAGCAGCTTAGATCAGGGCCACTATGGCTACACCTTC
-	15	TRBD1	TRBV19	TRBJ1-1	CASRTGALIQTEAFF	TGTGCCAGTAGGACAGGGGCCTTAATCCAGACTGAAGCTTTCTTT
-	15	-	TRBV19	TRBJ1-6	CASRPASSYNSPLHF	TGTGCCAGTAGGCCCGCTAGCTCCTATAATTCACCCCTCCACTTT
few	14	-	TRBV7-9	TRBJ1-1	CASSNRDWGTEAFF	TGTGCCAGCAGCAACAGGGATTGGGGGACTGAAGCTTTCTTT